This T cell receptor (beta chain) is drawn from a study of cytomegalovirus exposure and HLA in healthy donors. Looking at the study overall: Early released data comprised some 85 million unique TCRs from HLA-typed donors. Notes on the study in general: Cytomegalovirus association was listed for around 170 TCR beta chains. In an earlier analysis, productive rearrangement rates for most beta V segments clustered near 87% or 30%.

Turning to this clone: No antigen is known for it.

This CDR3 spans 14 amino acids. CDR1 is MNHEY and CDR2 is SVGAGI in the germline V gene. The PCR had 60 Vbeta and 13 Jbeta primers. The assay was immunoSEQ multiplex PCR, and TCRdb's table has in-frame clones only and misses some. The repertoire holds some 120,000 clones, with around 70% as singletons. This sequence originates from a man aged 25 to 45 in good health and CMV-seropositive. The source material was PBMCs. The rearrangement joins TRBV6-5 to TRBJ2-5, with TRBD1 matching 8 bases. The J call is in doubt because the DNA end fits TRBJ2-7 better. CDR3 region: CASSRQGIVYEQYF. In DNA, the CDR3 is TGTGCCAGCAGCCGACAGGGGATCGTTTACGAGCAGTACTTC.